This TCR beta chain was identified during a study of identifying expanded T cells in peripheral blood. The study, taken as a whole, reports: Two-week clone count variance significantly increased as total template count grew.

Data came from immunoSEQ multiplex PCR; TCRdb stores just in-frame clones and leaves some out. The sample has tens of thousands of clones, 70% to 90% seen once. During the collection period, no donor immune events like infections were recorded. V was pared by 4 bases and J by 4 bases, with 16 bases between. Germline V gene lookup returns CDR1 LGHNA and CDR2 YSLEER. The length of the CDR3 is 15 residues. Of note for this clone: Its antigen remains unidentified.

The sequence derives from a person between 18 and 69 years old in good health. The V and J genes are TRBV4-3 and TRBJ1-1, with D tentatively TRBD1 (6 bases). What was sequenced was blood. Written as DNA, the CDR3 is TGCGCCAGCAGCCTGGACCAGGGGCGGTTCACTGAAGCTTTCTTT. This encodes CASSLDQGRFTEAFF.